The TCR beta chain described here comes from a study of blood T cell repertoires in COVID-19. Per the original data handling: By means of reference gene primer amplification, nucleated cell counts were estimated. Only in-frame clones appear in the TCRdb table, and some are missing; sequencing was by immunoSEQ multiplex PCR. V, J and clone size were drawn from that table, and D and trimming were deduced from the DNA. This table has roughly 250,000 clones, about 90% appearing once. The CDR3 runs to 16 residues. Unmatched junction bases numbered 13, after V lost 4 bases and J lost 8 bases. Looked up from germline, CDR1 is MDHEN and CDR2 is SYDVKM.

The sequenced material came from peripheral blood. The chain combines TRBV28 with TRBJ2-4, with 8 positions matching TRBD1. This TCR was sampled from a man between 60 and 75 years old who had recovered from COVID-19. This chain's CDR3 is CASSYPLGRGQDIQYF. The CDR3 DNA reads TGTGCCAGCAGTTACCCCTTGGGCAGGGGGCAGGACATTCAGTACTTC.